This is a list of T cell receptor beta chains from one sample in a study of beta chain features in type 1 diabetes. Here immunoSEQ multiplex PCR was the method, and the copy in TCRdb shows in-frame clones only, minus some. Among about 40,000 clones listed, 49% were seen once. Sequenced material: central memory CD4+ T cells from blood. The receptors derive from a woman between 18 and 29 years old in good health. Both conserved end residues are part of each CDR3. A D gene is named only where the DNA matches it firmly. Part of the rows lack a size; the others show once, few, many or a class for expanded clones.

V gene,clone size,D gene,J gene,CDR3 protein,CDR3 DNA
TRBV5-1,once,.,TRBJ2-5,CASSLGQGQETQYF,TGCGCCAGCAGCTTGGGCCAGGGTCAAGAGACCCAGTACTTC
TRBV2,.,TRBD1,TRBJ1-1,CATGTGGNTEAFF,TGTGCCACCGGGACAGGGGGCAACACTGAAGCTTTCTTT
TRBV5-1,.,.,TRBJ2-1,CASSPDYSGYNEQFF,TGCGCCAGCAGCCCCGACTACAGCGGCTACAATGAGCAGTTCTTC
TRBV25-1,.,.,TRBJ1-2,CASSEPGQNYGYTF,TGTGCCAGCAGTGAACCAGGACAGAACTATGGCTACACCTTC
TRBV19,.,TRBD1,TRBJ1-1,CASRRQGLDTEAFF,TGTGCCAGTAGGAGACAGGGTCTCGACACTGAAGCTTTCTTT
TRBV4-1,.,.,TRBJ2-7,CASSRLDLISYEQYF,TGCGCCAGCAGCCGGCTCGATCTTATATCCTACGAGCAGTACTTC
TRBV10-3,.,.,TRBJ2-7,CATSVAESSYEQYF,TGTGCCACATCCGTAGCGGAAAGCTCCTACGAGCAGTACTTC
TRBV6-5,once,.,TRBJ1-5,CASRPSGAGLPQHF,TGTGCCAGCAGGCCGTCGGGAGCGGGGTTGCCCCAGCATTTT
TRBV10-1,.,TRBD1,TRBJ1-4,CASSDRTGGNEKLFF,TGCGCCAGCAGTGACCGGACAGGGGGAAACGAAAAACTGTTTTTT
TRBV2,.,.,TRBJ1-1,CASTTDQVFGTEAFF,TGTGCCAGCACCACCGATCAGGTTTTTGGGACTGAAGCTTTCTTT
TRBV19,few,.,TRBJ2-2,CASSAPGANTGELFF,TGTGCCAGTAGTGCCCCAGGGGCGAACACCGGGGAGCTGTTTTTT
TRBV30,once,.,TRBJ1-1,CAWSVRGSEAFF,TGTGCCTGGAGTGTACGGGGTTCTGAAGCTTTCTTT
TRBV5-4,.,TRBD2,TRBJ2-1,CASSFDWRGDNEQFF,TGTGCCAGCAGCTTCGACTGGCGGGGGGACAATGAGCAGTTCTTC
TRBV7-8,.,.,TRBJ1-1,CASSLVERRNTEAFF,TGTGCCAGCAGCTTAGTCGAGAGAAGAAACACTGAAGCTTTCTTT
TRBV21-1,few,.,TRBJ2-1,CASSRDRDNEQFF,TGTGCCAGCAGCCGGGACAGGGACAATGAGCAGTTCTTC
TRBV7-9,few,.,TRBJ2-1,CASSLGAGNNEQFF,TGTGCCAGCAGCTTAGGGGCGGGGAACAATGAGCAGTTCTTC
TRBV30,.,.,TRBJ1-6,CAWRPAGTSNSPLHF,TGTGCCTGGAGACCTGCCGGGACTAGTAATTCACCCCTCCACTTT
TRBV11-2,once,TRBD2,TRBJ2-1,CASSLTSGTYNEQFF,TGTGCCAGCAGCTTGACTAGCGGGACGTACAATGAGCAGTTCTTC
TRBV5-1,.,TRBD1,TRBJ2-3,CASSLTGHTDTQYF,TGCGCCAGCAGCCTGACAGGGCACACAGATACGCAGTATTTT
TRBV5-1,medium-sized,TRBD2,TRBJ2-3,CASSFRGGSTADTQYF,TGCGCCAGCAGCTTCCGTGGCGGGAGTACGGCAGATACGCAGTATTTT
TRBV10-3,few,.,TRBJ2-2,CAISKQGSVTGELFF,TGTGCCATCAGCAAACAGGGCTCGGTCACCGGGGAGCTGTTTTTT
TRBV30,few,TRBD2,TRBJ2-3,CAWTISGGSTDTQYF,TGTGCCTGGACGATTAGCGGGGGAAGCACAGATACGCAGTATTTT
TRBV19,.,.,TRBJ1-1,CASIQQWGGVQNTEAFF,TGTGCCAGTATCCAGCAATGGGGAGGAGTCCAGAACACTGAAGCTTTCTTT
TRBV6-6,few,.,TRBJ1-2,CASIQRSAGDNGYTF,TGTGCCAGCATTCAGCGGTCTGCAGGGGATAATGGCTACACCTTC
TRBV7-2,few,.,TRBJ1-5,CASSWGLANQPQHF,TGTGCCAGCAGCTGGGGGCTGGCCAATCAGCCCCAGCATTTT
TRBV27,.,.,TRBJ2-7,CASSSDYPYEQYF,TGTGCCAGCAGTTCGGACTACCCCTACGAGCAGTACTTC
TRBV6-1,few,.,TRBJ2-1,CASHKDLSSYNEQFF,TGTGCCAGCCATAAGGACTTAAGCTCCTACAATGAGCAGTTCTTC
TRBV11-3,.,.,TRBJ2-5,CASSLGSDQETQYF,TGTGCCAGCAGCTTAGGTTCCGACCAAGAGACCCAGTACTTC
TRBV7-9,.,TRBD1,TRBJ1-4,CASSPGQGEKLFF,TGTGCCAGCAGCCCGGGACAGGGCGAAAAACTGTTTTTT
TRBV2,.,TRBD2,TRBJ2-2,CASRSGLAGVNTGELFF,TGTGCCAGCAGGTCGGGGCTAGCGGGAGTTAATACCGGGGAGCTGTTTTTT
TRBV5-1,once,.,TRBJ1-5,CASSPSGGSNQPQHF,TGCGCCAGCAGCCCTTCAGGAGGGAGCAATCAGCCCCAGCATTTT
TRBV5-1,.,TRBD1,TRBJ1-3,CASSERGQQGSGNTIYF,TGCGCCAGCAGCGAACGGGGACAGCAGGGCTCTGGAAACACCATATATTTT
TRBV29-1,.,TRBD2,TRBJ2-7,CSVDGGGGLAGGRIGEQYF,TGCAGCGTTGACGGAGGGGGGGGACTAGCGGGAGGCCGTATCGGAGAGCAGTACTTC
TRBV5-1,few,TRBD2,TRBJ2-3,CASSGDGAGGSHTQYF,TGCGCCAGCAGCGGAGACGGCGCGGGAGGTTCACATACGCAGTATTTT
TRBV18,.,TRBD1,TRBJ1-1,CASSQSTGVTEAFF,TGTGCCAGCTCCCAAAGCACAGGGGTAACTGAAGCTTTCTTT
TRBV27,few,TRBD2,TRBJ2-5,CATRTSGRGETQYF,TGTGCCACCAGGACTAGCGGGAGGGGAGAGACCCAGTACTTC
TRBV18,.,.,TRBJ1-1,CASSLGVGSGETEAFF,TGTGCCAGCTCACTCGGGGTGGGAAGCGGGGAAACTGAAGCTTTCTTT
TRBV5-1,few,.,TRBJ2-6,CASSLGTSSGANVLTF,TGCGCCAGCAGCTTGGGTACTAGCTCTGGGGCCAACGTCCTGACTTTC
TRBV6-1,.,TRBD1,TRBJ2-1,CASSEDPGQGYNEQFF,TGTGCCAGCAGTGAAGATCCGGGACAGGGCTACAATGAGCAGTTCTTC